This TCR beta chain is drawn from a study of blood T cell repertoires in COVID-19. Libraries were prepared by immunoSEQ multiplex PCR; TCRdb keeps only in-frame clonotypes and omits some of them. The table records about 140,000 clones, approximately 79% of them present only once. Unmatched junction bases numbered 6, after V lost 2 bases and J lost 4 bases. The germline CDR1 and CDR2 sequences are MNHEY and SVGAGI. The CDR3 loop spans 15 amino acids. Sequencing was performed on PBMCs or T cells enriched from blood (not recorded which). This clonotype was obtained from a woman in her fifties or sixties who had recovered from COVID-19. V is TRBV6-5 and J is TRBJ1-1; 8 bases are a match to TRBD1. CDR3 DNA: TGTGCCAGCAGTTACCCCGGACAGGGAGGCACTGAAGCTTTCTTT. Translated, it gives CASSYPGQGGTEAFF.